The T cell receptor (beta chain) under discussion was sequenced for a study of CD8+ T cells in alopecia areata. General observations from the study: Many expanded lesional clones persisted during tofacitinib (in both scalp and blood). Normal scalp had lower clonality than lesional scalp, with alopecia totalis/universalis lesions showing this most strongly. Whether baseline CD8+ expansion is linked to response remains uncertain, given a single nonresponder.

cDNA reverse transcribed from extracted RNA served as the sequencing template. Profiled with immunoSEQ multiplex PCR; TCRdb holds only in-frame clones, not every one. In the table there are about 280,000 clones, roughly 64% of which are singletons. A note on this clone: Its matching antigen is unknown. Additional DNA sequences in this sample encode the identical CDR3.

The CDR3 loop spans 13 amino acids. Trimming pared 1 base from V and 3 bases from J, leaving 7 bases between. Germline CDR1 is GTSNPN and CDR2 is SVGIG (reference sequence). Treatment indicated: oral pan-JAK inhibitor, 5-10 mg twice daily. Sorting of CD4+ and CD8+ T cells was performed on PBMCs. The chain joins TRBV30 to TRBJ2-1; tentatively, D is TRBD1 (6 bases). Sequencing was performed on CD4+ T cells sorted from blood, taken at week 24, from a patient treated with tofacitinib. This clonotype was sampled from a human donor with alopecia areata. The CDR3 sequence: CAWSEDSYNEQFF. CDR3 DNA sequence: TGTGCCTGGAGTGAGGACAGCTACAATGAGCAGTTCTTC.